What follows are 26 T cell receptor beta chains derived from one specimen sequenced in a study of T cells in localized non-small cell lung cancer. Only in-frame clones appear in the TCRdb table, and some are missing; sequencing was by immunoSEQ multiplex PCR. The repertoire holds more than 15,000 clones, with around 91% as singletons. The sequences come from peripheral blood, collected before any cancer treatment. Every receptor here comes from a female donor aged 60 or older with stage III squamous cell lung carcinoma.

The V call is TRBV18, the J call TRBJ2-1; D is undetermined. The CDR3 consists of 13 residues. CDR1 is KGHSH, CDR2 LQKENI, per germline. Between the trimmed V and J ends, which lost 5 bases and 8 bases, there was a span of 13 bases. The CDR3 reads CASSSRHGHEQFF. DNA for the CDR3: TGTGCCAGCTCATCCCGACATGGGCATGAGCAGTTCTTC.

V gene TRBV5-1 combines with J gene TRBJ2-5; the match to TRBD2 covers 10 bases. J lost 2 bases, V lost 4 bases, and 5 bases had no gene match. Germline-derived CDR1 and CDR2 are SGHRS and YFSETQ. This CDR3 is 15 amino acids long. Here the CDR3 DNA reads TGCGCCAGCAGCGCTAGCGGGGGTGAACAAGAGACCCAGTACTTC. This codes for CASSASGGEQETQYF.

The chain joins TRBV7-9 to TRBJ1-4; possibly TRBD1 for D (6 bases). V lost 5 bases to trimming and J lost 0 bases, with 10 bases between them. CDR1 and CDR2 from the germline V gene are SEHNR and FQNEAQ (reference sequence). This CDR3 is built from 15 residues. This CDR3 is CASSPRQATNEKLFF. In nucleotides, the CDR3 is TGTGCCAGCAGCCCACGACAGGCAACTAATGAAAAACTGTTTTTT.

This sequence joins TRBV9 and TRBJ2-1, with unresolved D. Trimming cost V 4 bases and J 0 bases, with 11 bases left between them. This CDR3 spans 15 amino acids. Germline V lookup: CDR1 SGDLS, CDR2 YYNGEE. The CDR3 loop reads CASSPDLSSYNEQFF. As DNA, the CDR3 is TGTGCCAGCAGCCCCGACTTGAGCTCCTACAATGAGCAGTTCTTC. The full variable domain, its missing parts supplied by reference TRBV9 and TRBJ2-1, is DSGVTQTPKHLITATGQRVTLRCSPRSGDLSVYWYQQSLDQGLQFLIQYYNGEERAKGNILERFSAQQFPDLHSELNLSSLELGDSALYFCASSPDLSSYNEQFFGPGTRLTVL.

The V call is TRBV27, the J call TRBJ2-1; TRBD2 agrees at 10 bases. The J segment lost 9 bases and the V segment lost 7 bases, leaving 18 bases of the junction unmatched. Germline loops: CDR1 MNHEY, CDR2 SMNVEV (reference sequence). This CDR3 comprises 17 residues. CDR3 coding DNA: TGTGCCAGCAAGACAGTCATCAGCGGGAGGGCCCGTGGTGAGCAGTTCTTC. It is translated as CASKTVISGRARGEQFF.

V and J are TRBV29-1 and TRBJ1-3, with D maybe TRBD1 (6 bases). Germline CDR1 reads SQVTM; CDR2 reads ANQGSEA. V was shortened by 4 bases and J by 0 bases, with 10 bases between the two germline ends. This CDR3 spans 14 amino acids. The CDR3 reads CSVAGQSSGNTIYF. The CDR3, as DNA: TGCAGCGTTGCTGGACAGTCCTCTGGAAACACCATATATTTT.

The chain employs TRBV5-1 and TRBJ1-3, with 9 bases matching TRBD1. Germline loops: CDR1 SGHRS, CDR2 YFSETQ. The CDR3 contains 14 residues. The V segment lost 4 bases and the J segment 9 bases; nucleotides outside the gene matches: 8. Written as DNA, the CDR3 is TGCGCCAGCAGCCCGGACAGGGGTGAAGGCACCATATATTTT. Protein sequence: CASSPDRGEGTIYF.

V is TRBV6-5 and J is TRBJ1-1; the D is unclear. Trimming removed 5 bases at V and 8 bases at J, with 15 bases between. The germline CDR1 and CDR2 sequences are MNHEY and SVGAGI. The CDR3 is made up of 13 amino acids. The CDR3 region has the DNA TGTGCCAGCAGTAGGGAAGAGGGTGGCGAAGCTTTCTTT. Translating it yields CASSREEGGEAFF.

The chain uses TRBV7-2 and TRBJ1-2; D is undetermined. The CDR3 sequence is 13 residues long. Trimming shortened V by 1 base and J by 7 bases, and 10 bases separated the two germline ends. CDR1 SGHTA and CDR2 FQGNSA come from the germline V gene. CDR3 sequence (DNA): TGTGCCAGCAGCTTAGAGGGAACGAGTGGCTACACCTTC. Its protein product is CASSLEGTSGYTF.

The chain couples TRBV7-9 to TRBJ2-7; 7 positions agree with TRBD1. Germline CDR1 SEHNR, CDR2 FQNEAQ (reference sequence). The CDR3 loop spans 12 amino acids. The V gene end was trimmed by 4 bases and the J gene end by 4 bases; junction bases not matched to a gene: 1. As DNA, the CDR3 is TGTGCCAGCAGCTCACAGGGGTACGAGCAGTACTTC. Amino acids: CASSSQGYEQYF.

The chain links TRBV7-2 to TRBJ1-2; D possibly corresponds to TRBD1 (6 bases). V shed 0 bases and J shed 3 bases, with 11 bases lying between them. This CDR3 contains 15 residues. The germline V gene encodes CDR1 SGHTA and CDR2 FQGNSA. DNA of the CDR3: TGTGCCAGCAGCTTAGCACGGACAGTATACTATGGCTACACCTTC. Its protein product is CASSLARTVYYGYTF. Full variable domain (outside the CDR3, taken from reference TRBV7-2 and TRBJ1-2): GAGVSQSPSNKVTEKGKDVELRCDPISGHTALYWYRQSLGQGLEFLIYFQGNSAPDKSGLPSDRFSAERTGGSVSTLTIQRTQQEDSAVYLCASSLARTVYYGYTFGSGTRLTVV.

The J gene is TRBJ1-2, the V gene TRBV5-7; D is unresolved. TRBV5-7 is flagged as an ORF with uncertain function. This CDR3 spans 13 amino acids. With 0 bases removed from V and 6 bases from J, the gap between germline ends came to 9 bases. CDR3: CASSLDGDDGYTF. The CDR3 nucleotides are TGTGCCAGCAGCTTGGACGGAGATGATGGCTACACCTTC.

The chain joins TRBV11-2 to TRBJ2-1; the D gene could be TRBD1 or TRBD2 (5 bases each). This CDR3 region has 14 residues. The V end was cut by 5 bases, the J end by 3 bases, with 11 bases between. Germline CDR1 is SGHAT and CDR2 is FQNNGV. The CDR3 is CASSPGPSYNEQFF. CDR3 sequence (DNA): TGTGCCAGCAGCCCGGGACCCAGCTACAATGAGCAGTTCTTC.

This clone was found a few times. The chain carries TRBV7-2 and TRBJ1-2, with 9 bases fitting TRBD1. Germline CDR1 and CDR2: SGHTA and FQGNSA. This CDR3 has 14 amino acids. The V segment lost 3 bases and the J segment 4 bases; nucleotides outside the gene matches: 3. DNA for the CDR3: TGTGCCAGCAGCTTGTCGGGACAGGGCTATGGCTACACCTTC. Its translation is CASSLSGQGYGYTF.

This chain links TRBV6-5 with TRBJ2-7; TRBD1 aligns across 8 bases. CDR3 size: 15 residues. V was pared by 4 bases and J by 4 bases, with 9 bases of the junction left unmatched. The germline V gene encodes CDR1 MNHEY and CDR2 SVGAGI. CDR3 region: CASSSPGTGFYEQYF. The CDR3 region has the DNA TGTGCCAGCAGTTCCCCCGGGACAGGCTTTTACGAGCAGTACTTC.

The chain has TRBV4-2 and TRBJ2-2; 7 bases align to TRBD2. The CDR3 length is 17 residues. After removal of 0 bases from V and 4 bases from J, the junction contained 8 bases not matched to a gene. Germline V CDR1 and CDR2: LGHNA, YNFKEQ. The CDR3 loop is CASSQDWSGGVTGELFF. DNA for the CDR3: TGTGCCAGCAGCCAAGATTGGTCTGGGGGGGTCACCGGGGAGCTGTTTTTT.

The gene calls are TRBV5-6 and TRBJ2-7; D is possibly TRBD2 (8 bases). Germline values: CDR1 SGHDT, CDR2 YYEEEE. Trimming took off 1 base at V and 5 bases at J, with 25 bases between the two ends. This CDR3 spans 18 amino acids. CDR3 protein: CASSLRLAGPGQANEQYF. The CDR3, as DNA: TGTGCCAGCAGCTTGCGGCTAGCGGGCCCAGGACAGGCCAACGAGCAGTACTTC.

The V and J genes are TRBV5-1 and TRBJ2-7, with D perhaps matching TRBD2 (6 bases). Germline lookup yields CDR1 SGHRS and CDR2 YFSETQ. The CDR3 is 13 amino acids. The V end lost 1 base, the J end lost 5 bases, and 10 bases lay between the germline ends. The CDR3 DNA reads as TGCGCCAGCAGCTTGCAGCTAGCGAACGAGCAGTACTTC. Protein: CASSLQLANEQYF.

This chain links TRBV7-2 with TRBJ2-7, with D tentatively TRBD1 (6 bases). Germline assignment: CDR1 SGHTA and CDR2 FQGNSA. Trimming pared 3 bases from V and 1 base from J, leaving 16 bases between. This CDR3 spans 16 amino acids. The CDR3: CASSFFRTGFSYEQYF. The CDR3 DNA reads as TGTGCCAGCAGCTTTTTCCGAACAGGGTTTTCCTACGAGCAGTACTTC.

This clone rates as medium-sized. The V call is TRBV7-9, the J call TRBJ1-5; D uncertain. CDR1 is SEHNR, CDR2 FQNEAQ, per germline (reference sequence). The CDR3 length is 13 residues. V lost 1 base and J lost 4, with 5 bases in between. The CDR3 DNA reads TGTGCCAGCAGCTTAGGATGGAATCAGCCCCAGCATTTT. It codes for CASSLGWNQPQHF.

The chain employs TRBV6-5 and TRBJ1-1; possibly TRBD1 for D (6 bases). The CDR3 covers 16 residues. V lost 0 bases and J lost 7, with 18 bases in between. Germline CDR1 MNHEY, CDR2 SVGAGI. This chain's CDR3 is CASSYSIPRGANEAFF. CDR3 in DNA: TGTGCCAGCAGTTACTCGATTCCCAGGGGCGCAAATGAAGCTTTCTTT.

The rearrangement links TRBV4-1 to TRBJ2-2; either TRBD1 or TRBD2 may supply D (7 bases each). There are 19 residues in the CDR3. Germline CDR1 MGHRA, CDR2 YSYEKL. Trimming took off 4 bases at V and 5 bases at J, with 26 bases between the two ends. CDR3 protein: CASSPQAGQNSAPTGELFF. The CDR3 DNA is TGCGCCAGCAGCCCCCAAGCGGGACAGAATTCGGCACCGACCGGGGAGCTGTTTTTT.

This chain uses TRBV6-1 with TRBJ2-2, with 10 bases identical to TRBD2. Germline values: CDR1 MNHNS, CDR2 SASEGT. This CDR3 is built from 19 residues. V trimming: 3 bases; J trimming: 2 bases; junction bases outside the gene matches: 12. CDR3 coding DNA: TGTGCCAGCAGTGACATAAGGGCTAGCGGGGGCCTCAACACCGGGGAGCTGTTTTTT. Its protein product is CASSDIRASGGLNTGELFF.

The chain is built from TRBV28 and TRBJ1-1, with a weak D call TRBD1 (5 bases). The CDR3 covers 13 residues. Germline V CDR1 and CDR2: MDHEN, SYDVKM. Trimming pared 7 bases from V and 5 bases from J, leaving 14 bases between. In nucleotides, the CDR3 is TGTGCCAGCATCACCGTGGGGGGGACTGAAGCTTTCTTT. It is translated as CASITVGGTEAFF.

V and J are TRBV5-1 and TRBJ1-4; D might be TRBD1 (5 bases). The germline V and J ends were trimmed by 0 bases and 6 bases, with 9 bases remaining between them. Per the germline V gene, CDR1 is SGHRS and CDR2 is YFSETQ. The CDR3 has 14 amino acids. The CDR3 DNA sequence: TGCGCCAGCAGCTTGGAAGCGGGGGATGAAAAACTGTTTTTT. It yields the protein CASSLEAGDEKLFF. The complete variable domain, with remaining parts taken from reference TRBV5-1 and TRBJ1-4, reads KAGVTQTPRYLIKTRGQQVTLSCSPISGHRSVSWYQQTPGQGLQFLFEYFSETQRNKGNFPGRFSGRQFSNSRSEMNVSTLELGDSALYLCASSLEAGDEKLFFGSGTQLSVL.

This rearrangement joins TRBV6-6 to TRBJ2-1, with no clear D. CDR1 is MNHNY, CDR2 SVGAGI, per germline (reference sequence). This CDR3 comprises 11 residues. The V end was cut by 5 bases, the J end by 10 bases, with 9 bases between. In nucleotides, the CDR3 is TGTGCCAGCAGTCGAACAGAAGAGCAGTTCTTC. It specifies CASSRTEEQFF.